These 7 T cell receptor beta chains were all obtained from the same sample, sequenced in a study of T cell responses to AZD1222 COVID-19 vaccine. Generated by immunoSEQ multiplex PCR, the TCRdb table keeps only in-frame clones and is missing some. The sample gives 150,000 to 200,000 clones, around 93% of which show up once; approximately 9.6% is in the top ten. This sample comprised peripheral blood, obtained on day 0 of AZD1222 vaccination. These receptors were collected from an adult in good health.

V usage is TRBV5-4 and J usage is TRBJ2-7; TRBD2 agrees at 10 bases. This CDR3 is 15 amino acids long. The trim removed 2 bases at V and 0 bases at J, leaving 2 bases unmatched. CDR1 and CDR2 (germline): SGHNT, YYREEE (reference sequence). Here the CDR3 reads CASSFPSGSSYEQYF. The CDR3 DNA is TGTGCCAGCAGCTTTCCTAGCGGGAGCTCCTACGAGCAGTACTTC.

The chain couples TRBV5-6 to TRBJ2-5; D is possibly TRBD1 (5 bases). V lost 3 bases, J lost 2 bases, and 11 bases lay in between. Germline V gene sequence: CDR1 SGHDT, CDR2 YYEEEE. The CDR3 spans 14 residues. CDR3 nucleotide sequence: TGTGCCAGCAGCTCCCTTGACAGACAAGAGACCCAGTACTTC. It translates to CASSSLDRQETQYF.

The chain has TRBV7-8 and TRBJ1-1; 7 bases fit TRBD1. The germline V gene encodes CDR1 SGHVS and CDR2 FQNEAQ. The CDR3 has 12 amino acids. The ends lost 5 bases at V and 7 bases at J; junction bases unmatched: 4. CDR3 region: CASSQGQLEAFF. The CDR3 DNA is TGTGCCAGCAGCCAGGGACAGCTTGAAGCTTTCTTT.

The V gene is TRBV18, the J gene TRBJ1-1; the D gene is possibly TRBD1 (5 bases). This CDR3 contains 13 residues. Germline V lookup: CDR1 KGHSH, CDR2 LQKENI. V was pared by 7 bases and J by 0 bases, with 9 bases between. The CDR3 coding sequence is TGTGCCAGCTTTGGGACTTTGAACACTGAAGCTTTCTTT. Amino acid sequence: CASFGTLNTEAFF.

The genes are TRBV20-1 and TRBJ2-5; TRBD1 agrees at 8 bases. The CDR3 covers 11 residues. The germline V gene has CDR1 DFQATT and CDR2 SNEGSKA (reference sequence). The CDR3 nucleotides read TGCAGCATCAGGGGGCGTGAGACCCAGTACTTC. Protein product: CSIRGRETQYF.

The V call is TRBV2, the J call TRBJ2-5; D uncertain. CDR3 size: 13 residues. V was trimmed by 5 bases and J by 5 bases, leaving 12 bases between them. The germline CDR1 and CDR2 sequences are SNHLY and FYNNEI. The CDR3 region is CASSPGLVETQYF. In DNA, the CDR3 is TGTGCCAGCAGTCCCGGGCTTGTGGAGACCCAGTACTTC.

This clone was seen once. This chain connects TRBV4-1 to TRBJ2-5; no reliable D call. V shed 0 bases and J shed 8 bases, with 19 bases lying between them. CDR1 is MGHRA, CDR2 YSYEKL, per germline. The CDR3 loop spans 16 amino acids. The chain's CDR3 is CASSQDGLQLFITQYF. CDR3 bases: TGCGCCAGCAGCCAAGATGGGCTACAACTATTTATTACCCAGTACTTC.